Given below is one TCR beta chain in context. These data originate in a study of blood T cell repertoires in COVID-19. For the study at large: Researchers got acute and convalescent COVID-19 samples from the United States, Italy and Spain.

The CDR3 loop spans 17 amino acids. Using immunoSEQ multiplex PCR, the repertoire was profiled, and TCRdb retains in-frame clones only, with some absent. The profile shows 200,000 or so clones, approximately 91% of them singletons. The receptor's source is a man aged 65 to 79 with active or convalescent COVID-19. The chain employs TRBV21-1 and TRBJ2-5; the table's D call TRBD2 went unverified against the DNA. TRBV21-1 has pseudogene status. Sequencing was done on a sample of peripheral blood. The CDR3 sequence: CASSRPPGDGGQETQYF. CDR3 coding DNA: TGTGCCAGCAGCAGGCCCCCCGGGGACGGAGGGCAAGAGACCCAGTACTTC.